The 28 T cell receptor beta chains presented below share a single source sample, sequenced in a study of blood T cell repertoires in COVID-19. Data came from immunoSEQ multiplex PCR; TCRdb stores just in-frame clones and leaves some out. The table shows some 80,000 clones, with roughly 91% occurring only once. The sequencing sample was made of peripheral blood. The source of these receptors is a human donor in a cohort sampled during active COVID-19.

The chain links TRBV5-1 to TRBJ2-1, with 9 bases that match TRBD2. The trim removed 4 bases at V and 0 bases at J, leaving 8 bases unmatched. Per the germline V gene, CDR1 is SGHRS and CDR2 is YFSETQ. This CDR3 contains 17 residues. CDR3 nucleotide sequence: TGCGCCAGCAGCCCCGCGGGGGGGCTAAGCTCCTACAATGAGCAGTTCTTC. It encodes CASSPAGGLSSYNEQFF.

The chain carries TRBV24-1 and TRBJ2-5, with TRBD2 matching 7 bases. Germline assignment: CDR1 KGHDR and CDR2 SFDVKD. The junction had 4 bases not matched to a gene; V was cut back by 6 bases and J by 1 base. The length of the CDR3 is 14 residues. The CDR3 here is CATSSSGTQETQYF. The CDR3, as DNA: TGTGCCACCAGTTCTAGCGGAACCCAAGAGACCCAGTACTTC.

The chain couples TRBV5-1 to TRBJ1-2; no firm D call. The CDR3 has 14 residues. From germline, CDR1 is SGHRS and CDR2 YFSETQ. With 4 bases removed from V and 2 bases from J, the gap between germline ends came to 12 bases. CDR3 sequence (DNA): TGCGCCAGCAGCCGCCCCCCCCTAAACTATGGCTACACCTTC. Protein: CASSRPPLNYGYTF.

This chain joins TRBV7-9 and TRBJ1-1; no reliable D call. The germline gives CDR1 SEHNR, CDR2 FQNEAQ (reference sequence). V dropped 0 bases and J dropped 6 bases, with 14 bases sitting between them. CDR3 length equals 15 residues. The CDR3, as DNA: TGTGCCAGCAGCTTAGCGGCCAGGTTAAACTCTGAAGCTTTCTTT. Its protein product is CASSLAARLNSEAFF.

The rearrangement joins TRBV7-9 to TRBJ2-2, with 7 bases fitting TRBD1. Per germline, CDR1 SEHNR and CDR2 FQNEAQ (reference sequence). Trimming cost V 5 bases and J 7 bases; bases outside gene matches: 13. The CDR3 has 16 residues. The CDR3 DNA sequence: TGTGCCAGCAGCCCCCCCCCATGGACAGGTCGCGGGGAGCTGTTTTTT. As protein: CASSPPPWTGRGELFF.

J is TRBJ2-7 and V is TRBV28; 12 bases map to TRBD2. The V gene end was trimmed by 4 bases and the J gene end by 4 bases; junction bases not matched to a gene: 8. The CDR3 consists of 16 residues. The V gene's germline CDR1 is MDHEN and CDR2 SYDVKM. In DNA form, the CDR3 reads TGTGCCAGCAGTTCGGCTAGCGGGAGGGGGAAATACGAGCAGTACTTC. It codes for CASSSASGRGKYEQYF.

V usage is TRBV18 and J usage is TRBJ2-1; 8 bases are shared with TRBD2. This CDR3 is built from 15 residues. V was pared by 6 bases and J by 7 bases, with 11 bases of the junction left unmatched. Germline CDR1 is KGHSH and CDR2 is LQKENI. The CDR3 loop reads CASSQSSGGGNEQFF. Written as DNA, the CDR3 is TGTGCCAGCTCGCAATCAAGCGGGGGAGGGAATGAGCAGTTCTTC.

This chain links TRBV24-1 with TRBJ2-2; no firm D call. CDR3 length equals 14 residues. The V gene's germline CDR1 is KGHDR and CDR2 SFDVKD. Trimming stripped 0 bases from V and 2 bases from J, with 3 bases between. The DNA for the CDR3 is TGTGCCACCAGTGATTTGTTAAACACCGGGGAGCTGTTTTTT. Protein sequence: CATSDLLNTGELFF.

The chain is built from TRBV18 and TRBJ2-1; weak D call: TRBD2 (6 bases). Trimming left V 5 bases short and J 4 bases short, with 15 bases between. The CDR3 contains 15 residues. Germline CDR1 is KGHSH and CDR2 is LQKENI. The CDR3 DNA reads TGTGCCAGCTCAAAAAAGGGACTGCAATACAATGAGCAGTTCTTC. Translation gives CASSKKGLQYNEQFF.

The chain is built from TRBV19 and TRBJ2-1; TRBD2 matches 12 bases. V lost 6 bases to trimming and J lost 8 bases; unmatched junction nucleotides: 11. The CDR3 is 16 residues long. Germline V gene data show CDR1 as LNHDA and CDR2 as SQIVND (reference sequence). In nucleotides, the CDR3 is TGTGCCAGTAGAACTAGCGGGAGGACCATCCTCGATGAGCAGTTCTTC. Translation gives CASRTSGRTILDEQFF. The full variable domain, its missing parts supplied by reference TRBV19 and TRBJ2-1, is DGGITQSPKYLFRKEGQNVTLSCEQNLNHDAMYWYRQDPGQGLRLIYYSQIVNDFQKGDIAEGYSVSREKKESFPLTVTSAQKNPTAFYLCASRTSGRTILDEQFFGPGTRLTVL.

Comment on this clone: Because the CDR3's place on the DNA is in doubt, the DNA is left out and the CDR3 is given as listed by TCRdb. The J gene is TRBJ2-3, the V gene TRBV7-3; TRBD2 is the table's D call, not checked against the DNA. Germline loops: CDR1 SGHTA, CDR2 FQGTGA. The CDR3 has 15 amino acids, counting both end residues. CDR3 residues: CASSLTPDVGSGILF.

The J gene is TRBJ1-1, the V gene TRBV7-8, with D maybe TRBD1 (5 bases). Germline V gene lookup returns CDR1 SGHVS and CDR2 FQNEAQ. V shed 5 bases and J shed 3 bases, with 16 bases lying between them. This CDR3 has 15 residues. CDR3 amino acids: CASSTYGAVDTEAFF. In DNA form, the CDR3 reads TGTGCCAGCAGCACCTATGGGGCGGTGGACACTGAAGCTTTCTTT.

J is TRBJ1-5 and V is TRBV19; 7 positions match TRBD1. V shed 5 bases and J 7 bases; nucleotides not matched to a gene: 8. From germline, CDR1 is LNHDA and CDR2 SQIVND (reference sequence). CDR3 length equals 14 residues. The CDR3 nucleotides are TGTGCCAGTAGTGTTACAGGGGTGCGGCAGCCCCAGCATTTT. Amino acids: CASSVTGVRQPQHF. Using reference TRBV19 and TRBJ1-5 for the parts outside the CDR3, the full variable domain is DGGITQSPKYLFRKEGQNVTLSCEQNLNHDAMYWYRQDPGQGLRLIYYSQIVNDFQKGDIAEGYSVSREKKESFPLTVTSAQKNPTAFYLCASSVTGVRQPQHFGDGTRLSIL.

J is TRBJ2-5 and V is TRBV5-1; 13 nucleotides line up with TRBD2. CDR1 and CDR2 from the germline V gene are SGHRS and YFSETQ. J gave up 5 bases and V 2 bases, and 9 bases lay outside the gene matches. The CDR3 runs to 17 residues. CDR3 bases: TGCGCCAGCAGCTTCTGGACTAGCGGGGGTTCCGGTGAGACCCAGTACTTC. Translation: CASSFWTSGGSGETQYF.

This clone was recorded only once. The chain links TRBV19 to TRBJ1-1; no firm D call. CDR1 LNHDA and CDR2 SQIVND come from the germline V gene (reference sequence). V gave up 6 bases and J gave up 7 bases, with 18 bases separating them. The CDR3 length is 14 residues. The CDR3 protein is CASSITGRRNEAFF. CDR3 in DNA: TGTGCCAGTAGCATTACTGGGCGTCGGAATGAAGCTTTCTTT.

J is TRBJ2-5 and V is TRBV4-3; 9 bases are shared with TRBD2. CDR1 and CDR2 (germline): LGHNA, YSLEER. V gave up 1 base and J gave up 4 bases; unmatched junction bases: 7. The CDR3 runs 16 residues. The CDR3 coding sequence is TGCGCCAGCAGCCAAGCGGGGGCAGCGGGGGGAGAGACCCAGTACTTC. Translating it yields CASSQAGAAGGETQYF.

This chain joins TRBV7-9 and TRBJ1-4, with TRBD1 identical over 7 bases. This CDR3 region has 18 residues. V gave up 5 bases and J gave up 0 bases; unmatched junction bases: 12. Germline lookup yields CDR1 SEHNR and CDR2 FQNEAQ (reference sequence). The CDR3 is CASSQQGTYLATNEKLFF. The CDR3 region has the DNA TGTGCCAGCAGCCAACAGGGGACATACCTTGCAACTAATGAAAAACTGTTTTTT.

This clone is a singleton in its sample. J is TRBJ1-5 and V is TRBV5-6, with D tentatively TRBD1 (6 bases). CDR1 is SGHDT and CDR2 is YYEEEE in the germline V gene. The CDR3 has 19 residues. V lost 0 bases and J lost 1, with 20 bases in between. The DNA for the CDR3 is TGTGCCAGCAGCTTGGCCGGGGACAATGTATGGAGCAGCAATCAGCCCCAGCATTTT. Protein sequence: CASSLAGDNVWSSNQPQHF.

The chain is built from TRBV9 and TRBJ2-1; TRBD1 matches at 10 bases. Germline V gives CDR1 SGDLS, CDR2 YYNGEE. The CDR3 length is 15 residues. J was trimmed by 4 bases and V by 3 bases; bases with no gene match: 4. The CDR3: CASSGGQGPYNEQFF. The CDR3 DNA sequence: TGTGCCAGCAGCGGGGGACAGGGGCCGTACAATGAGCAGTTCTTC.

The chain is built from TRBV19 and TRBJ1-5, with 8 bases matching TRBD1. With 6 bases clipped from V and 0 bases from J, the junction kept 13 bases outside the gene matches. The length of the CDR3 is 18 residues. Germline CDR1 reads LNHDA; CDR2 reads SQIVND (reference sequence). CDR3 amino acids: CASRPMPGQVFSNQPQHF. The CDR3 DNA follows: TGTGCCAGTAGACCAATGCCGGGACAGGTATTTAGCAATCAGCCCCAGCATTTT.

This sequence joins TRBV2 and TRBJ1-1, with a weak D call TRBD1 (5 bases). V was clipped by 6 bases and J by 1 base, with 12 bases between them. This CDR3 contains 14 residues. Per germline, CDR1 SNHLY and CDR2 FYNNEI. The CDR3 sequence is CASRGVGWNTEAFF. CDR3 nucleotides: TGTGCCAGCAGAGGGGTCGGGTGGAACACTGAAGCTTTCTTT.

CDR3 DNA: TGTGCCAGCAGCGACCCTACAAGACAGGGAACGGGGCAGTACTTC. Its translation is CASSDPTRQGTGQYF. This rearrangement joins TRBV7-9 to TRBJ2-7, with 7 bases that match TRBD1. With 5 bases clipped from V and 9 bases from J, the junction kept 16 bases outside the gene matches. This CDR3 contains 15 residues. The germline CDR1 and CDR2 sequences are SEHNR and FQNEAQ (reference sequence).

The chain uses TRBV7-2 and TRBJ2-2, with 7 nucleotides matching TRBD1. Germline lookup yields CDR1 SGHTA and CDR2 FQGNSA. The CDR3 is made up of 15 amino acids. With 5 bases clipped from V and 4 bases from J, the junction kept 7 bases outside the gene matches. CDR3 in amino acids: CASSPRQGGTGELFF. In DNA, the CDR3 is TGTGCCAGCAGCCCCCGACAGGGCGGCACCGGGGAGCTGTTTTTT.

The V call is TRBV28, the J call TRBJ2-3; TRBD2 aligns across 7 bases. CDR1 is MDHEN and CDR2 is SYDVKM in the germline V gene. Trimming cost V 3 bases and J 2 bases; bases outside gene matches: 11. The CDR3 totals 17 residues. CDR3 sequence (DNA): TGTGCCAGCAGTTTCCCCCGAGTAGCGGGTTTCACAGATACGCAGTATTTT. Translated, it gives CASSFPRVAGFTDTQYF.

This rearrangement joins TRBV18 to TRBJ1-1, with D uncertain. The V gene's germline CDR1 is KGHSH and CDR2 LQKENI. The CDR3 is made up of 16 amino acids. Between the trimmed V and J ends, which lost 3 bases and 1 base, there was a span of 15 bases. The CDR3 is CASSPAIGVGNTEAFF. The CDR3 DNA reads as TGTGCCAGCTCACCCGCAATCGGGGTAGGGAACACTGAAGCTTTCTTT.

The CDR3 DNA follows: TGTGCCAGCAGCTTAGTGACAACCGGGGAGCTGTTTTTT. Residues: CASSLVTTGELFF. The chain is built from TRBV7-2 and TRBJ2-2; D uncertain. The CDR3 has 13 residues. The V end lost 1 base, the J end lost 5 bases, and 5 bases lay between the germline ends. Germline CDR1 SGHTA, CDR2 FQGNSA.

V usage is TRBV11-2 and J usage is TRBJ1-2; TRBD1 agrees at 7 bases. The V segment lost 6 bases and the J segment 3 bases; nucleotides outside the gene matches: 10. The germline V gene has CDR1 SGHAT and CDR2 FQNNGV. The CDR3 totals 15 residues. The DNA of the CDR3 is TGTGCCAGCAGATCTCGGGAGGGGGCGGACTATGGCTACACCTTC. Residues: CASRSREGADYGYTF.

The genes are TRBV6-5 and TRBJ2-6; D call uncertain. V was cut by 0 bases and J by 0 bases, with 6 bases left in between. The CDR3 sequence is 16 residues long. Germline V gene data show CDR1 as MNHEY and CDR2 as SVGAGI. In DNA, the CDR3 is TGTGCCAGCAGTTACTCTCCGGGCTCTGGGGCCAACGTCCTGACTTTC. Its translation: CASSYSPGSGANVLTF.